This T cell receptor beta chain was observed in a study of cytomegalovirus exposure and HLA in healthy donors (dated 2017 in TCRdb). About the full investigation: An earlier analysis of 587 of the donors reported 276 Gb of sequence data and 117 million unique TCR beta sequences obtained from 180 million or so T cells. Donor age, sex, ethnicity and CMV serostatus were compiled alongside the repertoire data. An earlier analysis of about 600 of the donors used high-throughput TCR beta sequencing to judge whether each TCR beta V gene segment behaved as functional or pseudogenic. The study was designed to test whether signatures of past pathogen exposure could be identified by cataloging public T cell receptors. Using immunosequencing, the study profiled T cell repertoires from 666 subjects and related those repertoires to cytomegalovirus serostatus. HLA typing covered class I and class II loci at four-digit resolution. To predict cytomegalovirus infection status, the study brought together high-throughput TCR immunosequencing, statistical association of individual TCRs with disease status, and machine learning. Roughly 300 gigabases of sequencing data and around 88 million unique TCR sequences made up an early release that covered some 640 HLA-typed donors. Among the roughly 400 genotyped donors, around 81% belonged to the genetic ancestry cluster associated with self-reported Caucasian donors. Typing coverage varied by locus: roughly 629-640 donors for A, B, C, DRB1 and DQB1; about 520 for DQA1; more than 600 for DPA1; more than 450 for DPB1. Among some 410 genotyped donors of the cohort, an average of about 240,000 unique TCR beta nucleotide sequences were sequenced per donor, roughly 18% of them non-productive. Rather than using new phenotypic data, the later analysis identified candidate immune exposures from TCR beta sequences and from how often those sequences occurred across donors. All discovery cohort repertoires had been generated on a single sequencing platform. In addition to the first cohort of 650 to 750 subjects, a separate validation cohort of under 150 different subjects was used. In a later genetic analysis, genome-wide SNP genotypes for about 60% of the 666 donors were used, and that subset was treated as a discovery cohort. About 5 DR-DQ haplotypes were handled as single units for association and clustering, since linkage in the cohort was strong. To study patterns of TCR occurrence, a later analysis re-analyzed previously published TCR beta repertoires from 666 donors and added high-resolution HLA genotyping.

Library preparation employed the immunoSEQ multiplex PCR assay. The multiplex PCR relied on a mix of 60 forward primers for TCR Vbeta segments and 13 reverse primers for TCR Jbeta segments. Amplification of the CDR3 region of rearranged TCR beta genes was performed with a multiplex PCR assay on genomic DNA. The amplified TCR beta libraries were sequenced on the Illumina HiSeq System as 87-base-pair reads. Under the source paper's analysis protocol: Across the roughly 640 repertoires, a later analysis counted 75 million to 90 million unique TCR beta chains, around 10 million of which were shared by at least two donors. To remove PCR and sequencing errors, raw reads were error-corrected and collapsed into unique sequences using a nearest-neighbor algorithm that merged closely related sequences. V, D and J gene segments were assigned by aligning CDR3 sequences to IMGT reference sequences. For a sequence to be retained, a match of at least six nucleotides to both a V gene segment and a J gene segment was required. A rearrangement was called productive if the CDR3 had no stop codons and remained in frame with V and J, and every other rearrangement was called non-productive. CDR3 was defined according to IMGT convention as the region running from the second conserved V-encoded cysteine to the conserved J-encoded phenylalanine. Sequences without an unambiguous match to a single V gene segment were excluded from the earlier analysis of approximately 600 of the donors. In an earlier analysis of 500 to 750 of the donors, V segments were called functional above 56.7% productive rearrangements and were called segregating when the between-donor standard deviation exceeded 5%. A statistical classification framework was developed to diagnose cytomegalovirus status using the catalog of TCR beta chain sequences. A later analysis assigned V and J genes by comparing TCR nucleotide sequences with IMGT/GENE-DB human TR gene sequences. In a later analysis, CDR3 sequences and most-parsimonious VDJ recombination scenarios were assigned using the TCRdist pipeline. In a later analysis, each TCR beta chain was defined by its CDR3 amino acid sequence together with its V-gene family, and reads lacking a unique V-gene family were excluded. In a later analysis, 450 to 600 highly shared, low-generation-probability nucleotide sequences were removed to address suspected cross-contamination and a sequencing artifact. In a later analysis, a clonal expansion index was calculated for each public chain from normalized within-repertoire ranks of inferred template counts. A later analysis computed generation probabilities with a VDJ recombination model fitted to out-of-frame rearrangements, and checked the results against IGoR. Hypergeometric tests were used in a later analysis to score TCR-TCR, TCR-HLA and TCR-CMV co-occurrence, with a repertoire-size bias correction applied to the TCR pairs. To estimate false discovery rates, a later analysis permuted the HLA or CMV assignments 20 times. In a later analysis, co-occurring TCRs were grouped with DBSCAN, and TCRdist sequence similarity was added when clustering was performed within HLA-allele-positive subsets. Repertoires with fewer than 30,000 or more than 120,000 public chains were left out of co-occurrence clustering, as were about 5 repertoires with anomalous nucleotide sharing. This immuneACCESS table, as held by TCRdb, lists in-frame sequences with V and J called but not all clones. Of the missing ones, under half trace to an unresolved V gene in checked studies; the others have no known cause. The V and J calls and clone size are taken from that table; D and trimming were inferred from the DNA. The sample data list 55,000 to 75,000 clones, and approximately 75% of these were observed just once. In total, the top ten clones hold about 6.8% of the sample.

On this clone itself: Its antigen is unknown. No per-base quality is available; no much larger clone lies one base away.

V is cut by 0 bases and J by 4 bases, and the space between the germline ends is 11 bases. Inclusive of the bounding cysteine and phenylalanine, the CDR3 is 15 residues long. Only the CDR3 DNA stays, 45 bases, in frame from base 1. According to the germline V gene, CDR1 reads SGHRS and CDR2 reads YFSETQ. The cohort was made up of several hundred healthy bone marrow donors. Cohort members were all nominally healthy when sampled, although unrecorded immune exposures were likely present. The donor was CMV seropositive and belonged to the group of over 250 seropositive cohort members. A peripheral blood sample was collected from each donor, and TCR beta sequencing was performed on peripheral blood mononuclear cells. The Qiagen DNeasy Blood Extraction Kit was used to extract genomic DNA from the blood cell samples. Broader findings and caveats from the paper: The only immune exposure information available for the cohort was CMV serostatus. In a later analysis, TCR association rates were found to vary across HLA loci, with the most associated TCRs seen for DRB1 alleles and the fewest for HLA-C alleles. Roughly uniform sequencing depth across donors was assumed in presence/absence analyses, although this assumption may not hold. A further reported finding was that TCR beta sequences accurately predicted the HLA-A and HLA-B alleles for most subjects in the first cohort. Compared with the approximately 720-donor mean, donors in an Asian-associated ancestry cluster had fewer N-insertions in productive TCRs, according to a later genetic analysis. Because some donors lacked HLA typing at each locus, the association tests relied only on the typed subset. Some IMGT-functional V segments, including TRBV6-2 and TRBV6-3, could not be distinguished by the 87-base-pair reads and were therefore excluded. When HLA alleles, especially DR and DQ, strongly co-occurred, TCR associations were difficult to assign to individual alleles. A group of highly shared sequence variants was considered likely to be a technical artifact of the sequencing pipeline. In a later genetic analysis, a missense DCLRE1C variant was associated with V-gene and J-gene trimming of TCR beta chains, and the association was replicated in an independent cohort. Compared with equally common non-associated chains, HLA-associated TCR beta chains in a later analysis were more clonally expanded and had lower generation probabilities. Most TCR sequences were observed very rarely across donors, whereas some public TCRs were present in many individuals. This cohort had only TCR beta chains sequenced, and the lack of alpha or paired-chain data limited which features could be detected. The authors suggested that the approach could potentially be extended to other disease states and immunological phenotypes. The study listed over 150 TCR beta chains as associated with cytomegalovirus. Specific HLA alleles were associated with around 18,000 TCR beta sequences at a false discovery rate of 0.05 in a later analysis. Broadly in line with IMGT annotations, most TCR beta V segments showed up in productive rearrangements about 90% or about 30% of the time in an earlier analysis of several hundred of the donors. Three of the identified cytomegalovirus-associated TCR beta chains were confirmed in vitro to be specific for cytomegalovirus antigens. In a later analysis, most CMV-associated TCR beta chains were found to appear HLA-restricted, with HLA associations seemingly driven largely by CMV exposure. Correlated functional status among segregating V segments might reflect linkage disequilibrium, but an unknown experimental factor could not be ruled out. A later analysis reported that several top co-occurrence clusters appeared linked to parvovirus B19, influenza, CMV and Epstein-Barr virus. Because counts were too low, 15 or so rarely observed V segments, including chromosome 9 orphons, were excluded from the earlier analysis of 587 of the donors. The classifier was reported to diagnose cytomegalovirus status with high specificity and sensitivity in both the original and validation cohorts.

Rearrangement joined TRBV5-1 to TRBJ1-5; perhaps TRBD1 is the D gene, with 6 bases matching. The source of this sequence is a man aged 25 to 40 in good health and CMV-seropositive. Material for sequencing was PBMCs. CDR3 region: CASSLAGTGNQPQHF. The DNA sequence follows: TGCGCCAGCAGCTTGGCCGGAACAGGGAATCAGCCCCAGCATTTT.